One sample yielded the 20 T cell receptor beta chains listed below, sequenced in a study of T cells in Graves' hyperthyroidism and ophthalmopathy. Researchers amplified the TCR beta CDR3 regions from RNA transcripts. First-round RT-PCR of the TCR CDR3 relied on the HTBI primer set. TCRdb processed the multiplex PCR reads anew with MiXCR; each CDR3 protein has one entry. The sample shows 700,000 to 950,000 distinct CDR3 sequences, approximately 40% of them seen only once. Sample: blood. Source of these receptors: a woman in her forties with Graves' hyperthyroidism.

This clonotype occurred a few times. V and J are TRBV12-3 or TRBV12-4 and TRBJ2-2; perhaps TRBD2 as D (6 bases). The V end lost 3 bases, the J end lost 8 bases, and 13 bases lay between the germline ends. This CDR3 contains 14 residues. The CDR3 bases are TGTGCCAGCAGTTTTTTCAACGGGGGAGGGGAGCTGTTTTTT. Amino acid sequence: CASSFFNGGGELFF.

V usage is TRBV7-8 and J usage is TRBJ2-1; D is perhaps TRBD2 (6 bases). The germline V gene has CDR1 SGHVS and CDR2 FQNEAQ. Trimming removed 5 bases at V and 4 bases at J, with 15 bases between. This CDR3 comprises 15 residues. The DNA of the CDR3 is TGTGCCAGCAGCGTGGCTCCGGGGGTTTACAATGAGCAGTTCTTC. Translation: CASSVAPGVYNEQFF.

At least ten counts were recorded for this clonotype. The chain carries TRBV10-3 and TRBJ2-7; D call uncertain. The CDR3 totals 14 residues. Trimming removed 11 bases at V and 4 bases at J, with 21 bases between. Per the germline V gene, CDR1 is ENHRY and CDR2 is SYGVKD. The CDR3 bases are TGTGCCTCCTCACCCGGGCCGCTGAATTACGAGCAGTACTTC. Translating gives CASSPGPLNYEQYF.

This clonotype came up a few times. The chain recombines TRBV20-1 with TRBJ1-3; D not certain. Between the trimmed V and J ends, which lost 5 bases and 0 bases, there was a span of 8 bases. The CDR3 runs to 13 residues. Germline V gene lookup returns CDR1 DFQATT and CDR2 SNEGSKA (reference sequence). The CDR3 protein is CSAALSSGNTIYF. In DNA, the CDR3 is TGCAGTGCTGCCCTGAGCTCTGGAAACACCATATATTTT.

The chain links TRBV5-6 to TRBJ1-2, with D possibly TRBD1 on 5 matching bases. Deletions cut 6 bases from V and 1 base from J, with 16 bases between. The germline V gene has CDR1 SGHDT and CDR2 YYEEEE. CDR3 length: 15 amino acids. This CDR3 is CASTSPGGINYGYTF. CDR3 in DNA: TGTGCCAGCACCTCCCCGGGGGGAATTAACTATGGCTACACCTTC.

This clonotype was seen repeatedly, ten times or more. The CDR3 DNA follows: TGTGCCAGCACCCCAATGCTGTGGGACAGGGGGGATTATGGCTACACCTTC. This sequence encodes CASTPMLWDRGDYGYTF. The chain has TRBV2 and TRBJ1-2, with 11 bases identical to TRBD1. Trimming removed 7 bases from V and 5 bases from J; junction bases left unmatched: 15. The CDR3 consists of 17 residues. Germline V CDR1 and CDR2: SNHLY, FYNNEI.

The genes are TRBV10-2 and TRBJ1-1, with D tentatively TRBD1 (5 bases). Trimming pared 6 bases from V and 1 base from J, leaving 15 bases between. CDR1 and CDR2 from the germline V gene are WSHSY and SAAADI. This CDR3 region has 15 residues. The CDR3 sequence is CASSRGDRPNTEAFF. The DNA of the CDR3 is TGCGCCAGCAGCCGAGGGGACCGCCCGAACACTGAAGCTTTCTTT.

There are a few counts of this clonotype. This chain uses TRBV9 with TRBJ2-6; D ambiguous. The germline CDR1 and CDR2 sequences are SGDLS and YYNGEE. This CDR3 comprises 17 residues. V shed 6 bases and J shed 0 bases, with 16 bases lying between them. The CDR3: CASTPSLTSSGANVLTF. CDR3 sequence (DNA): TGTGCCAGCACCCCGTCGCTTACGAGCTCTGGGGCCAACGTCCTGACTTTC.

The chain couples TRBV7-9 to TRBJ1-1, with a tentative D call TRBD1 (6 bases). Germline CDR1 SEHNR, CDR2 FQNEAQ (reference sequence). CDR3 size: 18 residues. The V gene lost 6 bases and the J gene lost 4 bases, with 27 bases spanning the gap. CDR3 nucleotide sequence: TGTGCCAGCAGTTCCCGGGGTGGGGGGCGGCTTCTGCGCACTGAAGCTTTCTTT. Its protein product is CASSSRGGGRLLRTEAFF.

The rearrangement uses TRBV5-1 and TRBJ2-7; D might be TRBD2 (7 bases). The V gene's germline CDR1 is SGHRS and CDR2 YFSETQ. Deletions cut 2 bases from V and 4 bases from J, with 13 bases between. CDR3 length: 14 residues. This CDR3 reads CASSFGGPGYEQYF. In DNA form, the CDR3 reads TGCGCCAGCAGCTTCGGGGGGCCTGGATACGAGCAGTACTTC. Based on the CDR3 plus reference TRBV5-1 and TRBJ2-7, the full variable domain is KAGVTQTPRYLIKTRGQQVTLSCSPISGHRSVSWYQQTPGQGLQFLFEYFSETQRNKGNFPGRFSGRQFSNSRSEMNVSTLELGDSALYLCASSFGGPGYEQYFGPGTRLTVT.

The chain employs TRBV25-1 and TRBJ1-3; no clear D gene. The CDR3 consists of 18 residues. The ends were cut back, 6 bases at V and 0 bases at J, with 21 bases in the middle. Per germline, CDR1 MGHDK and CDR2 SYGVNS. This chain's CDR3 is CASSRLGTLTGSGNTIYF. The CDR3 nucleotides are TGTGCCAGCAGCCGACTCGGTACACTTACCGGCTCTGGAAACACCATATATTTT.

V is TRBV4-2 and J is TRBJ1-5, with 7 bases aligning to TRBD1. Germline CDR1 is LGHNA and CDR2 is YNFKEQ. The CDR3 runs 16 residues. The ends lost 0 bases at V and 5 bases at J; junction bases unmatched: 7. DNA of the CDR3: TGTGCCAGCAGCCAAGATGCGGGACAGCCATATCAGCCCCAGCATTTT. It specifies CASSQDAGQPYQPQHF.

This chain links TRBV11-2 with TRBJ2-7, with 7 bases matching TRBD1. CDR1 is SGHAT and CDR2 is FQNNGV in the germline V gene. CDR3 length: 15 amino acids. The ends lost 5 bases at V and 3 bases at J; junction bases unmatched: 10. CDR3 residues: CASSTNGDSSYEQYF. CDR3 sequence (DNA): TGTGCCAGCAGCACAAACGGGGACAGCAGCTACGAGCAGTACTTC.

The chain carries TRBV7-2 and TRBJ2-5; the match to TRBD1 covers 8 bases. The CDR3 consists of 15 residues. V shed 6 bases and J 5 bases; nucleotides not matched to a gene: 11. Germline loops: CDR1 SGHTA, CDR2 FQGNSA. In DNA form, the CDR3 reads TGTGCCAGCAGTAAGAACCCAGGGGGCCCGGAGACCCAGTACTTC. This sequence encodes CASSKNPGGPETQYF.

This clonotype was seen only a few times. V usage is TRBV19 and J usage is TRBJ1-5; 10 positions match TRBD1. Trimming at V came to 5 bases and at J to 14 bases, leaving 12 bases not matched to a gene. In germline, CDR1 is LNHDA, CDR2 SQIVND (reference sequence). The CDR3 totals 14 residues. DNA of the CDR3: TGTGCCAGTAGTTTCGGACAGGGGGAGACCTACGAGCATTTT. This codes for CASSFGQGETYEHF.

This clonotype has a count of ten or more. The chain links TRBV29-1 to TRBJ1-1; no reliable D call. The CDR3 length is 12 residues. V dropped 6 bases and J dropped 1 base, with 9 bases sitting between them. Germline V gene lookup returns CDR1 SQVTM and CDR2 ANQGSEA. CDR3 amino acids: CSVWTGNTEAFF. For the CDR3, the DNA is TGCAGCGTCTGGACGGGGAACACTGAAGCTTTCTTT.

This clonotype came up many times. This rearrangement joins TRBV12-5 to TRBJ1-2; 8 bases are shared with TRBD1. J gave up 7 bases and V 7 bases, and 2 bases lay outside the gene matches. CDR1 is LGHNT and CDR2 is FRNRAP in the germline V gene. This CDR3 has 11 residues. Here the CDR3 reads CASVGQGGYTF. Here the CDR3 DNA reads TGTGCTAGTGTTGGACAGGGTGGCTACACCTTC.

The V gene is TRBV7-2, the J gene TRBJ1-5; TRBD1 matches 8 bases. This CDR3 region has 15 residues. Per germline, CDR1 SGHTA and CDR2 FQGNSA. Trimming removed 2 bases from V and 4 bases from J; junction bases left unmatched: 4. CDR3: CASSLRGQVNQPQHF. The CDR3 DNA follows: TGTGCCAGCAGCTTACGGGGACAGGTTAATCAGCCCCAGCATTTT. Full variable domain (outside the CDR3, taken from reference TRBV7-2 and TRBJ1-5): GAGVSQSPSNKVTEKGKDVELRCDPISGHTALYWYRQSLGQGLEFLIYFQGNSAPDKSGLPSDRFSAERTGGSVSTLTIQRTQQEDSAVYLCASSLRGQVNQPQHFGDGTRLSIL.

In this sample, this clonotype turned up a few times. The chain employs TRBV7-9 and TRBJ2-1; D not resolved. The CDR3 consists of 13 residues. From germline, CDR1 is SEHNR and CDR2 FQNEAQ (reference sequence). Trimming pared 6 bases from V and 4 bases from J, leaving 10 bases between. In DNA, the CDR3 is TGTGCCAGCAGTTTGTCGCAGTACAATGAGCAGTTCTTC. Protein sequence: CASSLSQYNEQFF. The full variable domain, in which reference TRBV7-9 and TRBJ2-1 provide the parts outside the CDR3, is DTGVSQNPRHKITKRGQNVTFRCDPISEHNRLYWYRQTLGQGPEFLTYFQNEAQLEKSRLLSDRFSAERPKGSFSTLEIQRTEQGDSAMYLCASSLSQYNEQFFGPGTRLTVL.

This clonotype was counted many times. The junction differs from germline at one of its ends, possibly a read error. The chain recombines TRBV7-7 with TRBJ2-2; 9 nucleotides match TRBD2. CDR1 SSHAT and CDR2 FNYEAQ come from the germline V gene (reference sequence). CDR3 length: 17 residues. CDR3 sequence: CASSPNLAGAGNGELFF. The CDR3, as DNA: TGTGCTAGCAGCCCCAATTTAGCGGGAGCTGGGAACGGGGAGCTGTTTTTT.